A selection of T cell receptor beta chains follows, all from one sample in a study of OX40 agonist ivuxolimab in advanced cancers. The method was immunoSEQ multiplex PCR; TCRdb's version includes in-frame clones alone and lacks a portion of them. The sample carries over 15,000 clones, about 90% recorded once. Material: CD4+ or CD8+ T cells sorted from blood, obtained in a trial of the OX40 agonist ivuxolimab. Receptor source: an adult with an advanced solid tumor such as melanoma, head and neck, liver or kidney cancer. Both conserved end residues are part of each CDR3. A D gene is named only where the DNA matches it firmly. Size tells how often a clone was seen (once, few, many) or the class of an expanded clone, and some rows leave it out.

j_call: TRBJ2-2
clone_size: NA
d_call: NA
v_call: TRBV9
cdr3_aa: CASSVAGRNTGELFF
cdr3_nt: TGTGCCAGCAGCGTAGCAGGCAGGAACACCGGGGAGCTGTTTTTT

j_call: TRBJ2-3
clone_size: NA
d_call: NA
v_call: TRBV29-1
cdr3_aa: CSVALVFLDTQYF
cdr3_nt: TGCAGCGTTGCTCTAGTTTTTTTGGATACGCAGTATTTT

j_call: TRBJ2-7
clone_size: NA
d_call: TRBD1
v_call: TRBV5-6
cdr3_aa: CASSLTGVTYEQYF
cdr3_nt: TGTGCCAGCAGCCTGACAGGGGTTACCTACGAGCAGTACTTC

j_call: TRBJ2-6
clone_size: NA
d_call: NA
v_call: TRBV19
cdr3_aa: CASSMGRTSGANVLTF
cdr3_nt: TGTGCCAGTAGTATGGGACGGACCTCTGGGGCCAACGTCCTGACTTTC

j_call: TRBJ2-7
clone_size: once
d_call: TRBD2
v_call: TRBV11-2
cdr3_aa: CASSLNLAGASYEQYF
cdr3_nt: TGTGCCAGCAGCTTGAACTTAGCGGGAGCTTCCTACGAGCAGTACTTC

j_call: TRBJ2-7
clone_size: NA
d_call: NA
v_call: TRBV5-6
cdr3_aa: CASSWGGGPPWEQYF
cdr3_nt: TGTGCCAGCAGCTGGGGTGGCGGGCCGCCCTGGGAGCAGTACTTC

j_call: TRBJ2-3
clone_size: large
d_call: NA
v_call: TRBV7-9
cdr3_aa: CASSLSANPTDTQYF
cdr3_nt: TGTGCCAGCAGCTTATCTGCTAACCCCACAGATACGCAGTATTTT

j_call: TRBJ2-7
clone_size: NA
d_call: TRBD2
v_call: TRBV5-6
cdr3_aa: CASSSDISGRSEDEQYF
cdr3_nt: TGTGCCAGCAGCTCGGATATTAGCGGGAGGTCGGAGGACGAGCAGTACTTC

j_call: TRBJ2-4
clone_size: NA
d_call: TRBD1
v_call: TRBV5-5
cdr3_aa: CASSPGQLKNIQYF
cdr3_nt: TGTGCCAGCAGCCCGGGACAGCTCAAAAACATTCAGTACTTC

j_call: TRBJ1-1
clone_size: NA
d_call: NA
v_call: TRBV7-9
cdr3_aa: CASNWGGEAFF
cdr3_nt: TGTGCCAGCAACTGGGGGGGAGAAGCTTTCTTT

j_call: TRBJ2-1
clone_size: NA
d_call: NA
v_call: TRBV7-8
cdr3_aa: CASSLWTDEQFF
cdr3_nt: TGTGCCAGCAGCTTATGGACAGATGAGCAGTTCTTC

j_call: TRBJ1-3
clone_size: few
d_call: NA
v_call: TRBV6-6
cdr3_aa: CASSLVGLGNTIYF
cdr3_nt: TGTGCCAGCAGCCTCGTGGGGCTTGGAAACACCATATATTTT

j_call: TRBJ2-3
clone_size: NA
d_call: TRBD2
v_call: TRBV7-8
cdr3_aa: CASRLTLAGGEATQYF
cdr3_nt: TGTGCCAGCAGGCTAACACTAGCGGGAGGGGAGGCGACGCAGTATTTT

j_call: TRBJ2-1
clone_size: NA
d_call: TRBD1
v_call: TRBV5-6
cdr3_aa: CASSFLGGQGNEQFF
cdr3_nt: TGTGCCAGCAGCTTTTTGGGCGGACAGGGGAATGAGCAGTTCTTC

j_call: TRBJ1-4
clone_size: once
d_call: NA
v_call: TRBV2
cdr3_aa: CASSERGGGLFF
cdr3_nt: TGTGCCAGCAGTGAAAGGGGCGGGGGACTGTTTTTT

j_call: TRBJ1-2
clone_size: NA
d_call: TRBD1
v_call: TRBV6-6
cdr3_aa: CASQTGVTGYTF
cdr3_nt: TGTGCCAGCCAGACAGGGGTTACTGGCTACACCTTC

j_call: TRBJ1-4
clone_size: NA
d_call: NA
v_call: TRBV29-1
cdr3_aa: CSVEVANEKLFF
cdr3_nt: TGCAGCGTTGAGGTGGCGAATGAAAAACTGTTTTTT

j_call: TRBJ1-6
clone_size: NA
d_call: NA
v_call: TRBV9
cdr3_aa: CASSALPVAGRINSPLHF
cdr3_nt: TGTGCCAGCAGCGCCCTCCCAGTAGCCGGACGGATAAATTCACCCCTCCACTTT

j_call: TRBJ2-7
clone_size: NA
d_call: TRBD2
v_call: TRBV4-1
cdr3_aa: CASSIETSGYEQYF
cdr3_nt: TGTGCCAGCAGCATCGAGACTAGCGGGTACGAGCAGTACTTC

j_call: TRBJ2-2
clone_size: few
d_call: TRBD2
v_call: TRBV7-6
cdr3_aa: CASSLGARSGRYSGELFF
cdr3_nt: TGTGCCAGCAGCTTAGGGGCCAGGAGCGGGAGGTACTCCGGGGAGCTGTTTTTT

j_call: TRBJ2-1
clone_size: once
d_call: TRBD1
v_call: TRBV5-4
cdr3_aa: CASSRTGLHNEQFF
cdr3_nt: TGTGCCAGCAGCCGGACAGGGCTCCACAATGAGCAGTTCTTC

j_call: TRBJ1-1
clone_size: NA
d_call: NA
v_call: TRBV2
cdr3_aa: CASSVTAQRVLNTEAFF
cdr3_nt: TGTGCCAGCAGTGTCACAGCGCAGAGAGTACTGAACACTGAAGCTTTCTTT

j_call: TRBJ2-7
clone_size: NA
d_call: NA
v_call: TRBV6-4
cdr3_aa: CASNFTPSYEQYF
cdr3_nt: TGTGCCAGTAACTTTACCCCCTCCTACGAGCAGTACTTC

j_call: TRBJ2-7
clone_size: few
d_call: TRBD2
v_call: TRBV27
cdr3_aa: CASSFGAPGTSGRDEQYF
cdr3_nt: TGTGCCAGCAGTTTTGGGGCGCCGGGGACTAGCGGGAGGGACGAGCAGTACTTC

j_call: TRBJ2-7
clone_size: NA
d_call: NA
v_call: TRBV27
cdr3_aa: CASMGGASYEQYF
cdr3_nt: TGTGCCAGCATGGGGGGGGCATCCTACGAGCAGTACTTC

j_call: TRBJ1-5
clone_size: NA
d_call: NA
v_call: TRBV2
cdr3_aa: CASSEGSFSSLGNQPQHF
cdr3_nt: TGTGCCAGCAGTGAAGGAAGTTTTTCATCTTTGGGCAATCAGCCCCAGCATTTT

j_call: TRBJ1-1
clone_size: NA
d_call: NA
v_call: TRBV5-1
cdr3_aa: CASSLAGLAGNTEAFF
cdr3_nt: TGCGCCAGCAGCTTGGCCGGTCTGGCGGGGAACACTGAAGCTTTCTTT

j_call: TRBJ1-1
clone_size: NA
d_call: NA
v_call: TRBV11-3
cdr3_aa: CASSLGRHRNTEAFF
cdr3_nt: TGTGCCAGCAGCTTAGGGCGTCACAGGAACACTGAAGCTTTCTTT